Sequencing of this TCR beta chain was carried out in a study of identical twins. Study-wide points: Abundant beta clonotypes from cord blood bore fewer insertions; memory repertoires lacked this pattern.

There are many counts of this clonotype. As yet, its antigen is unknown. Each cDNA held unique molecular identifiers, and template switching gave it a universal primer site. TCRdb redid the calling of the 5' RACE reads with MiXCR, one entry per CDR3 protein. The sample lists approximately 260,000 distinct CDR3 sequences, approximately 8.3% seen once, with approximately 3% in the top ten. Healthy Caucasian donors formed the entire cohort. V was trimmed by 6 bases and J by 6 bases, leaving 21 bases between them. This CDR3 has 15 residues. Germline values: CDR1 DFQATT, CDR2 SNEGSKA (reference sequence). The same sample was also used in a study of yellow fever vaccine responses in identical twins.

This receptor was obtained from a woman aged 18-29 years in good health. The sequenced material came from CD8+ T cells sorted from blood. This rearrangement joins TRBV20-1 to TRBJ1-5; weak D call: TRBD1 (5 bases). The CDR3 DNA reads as TGCAGTGCGGACGGTAACGGGGTCCAGGGTCAGCCCCAGCATTTT. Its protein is CSADGNGVQGQPQHF.